Listed here are 2 T cell receptor beta chains from one sample, sequenced in a study of T cell responses to AZD1222 COVID-19 vaccine. The repertoire was sequenced with immunoSEQ multiplex PCR; TCRdb's copy has only in-frame clones and lacks some. The repertoire consists of 240,000 or so clones, with more than 85% occurring once and the leading ten covering less than 0.65%. Material: peripheral blood, obtained on day 0 of AZD1222 vaccination. Every receptor here comes from an adult in good health.

The chain couples TRBV6-2 or TRBV6-3 to TRBJ2-2; 8 bases are a match to TRBD1. This CDR3 has 16 amino acids. The J segment lost 5 bases and the V segment lost 5 bases, leaving 10 bases of the junction unmatched. From germline, CDR1 is MNHEY and CDR2 SVGEGT. The CDR3 reads CASSKGWTGTTGELFF. CDR3 sequence (DNA): TGTGCCAGCAGTAAGGGATGGACAGGGACAACCGGGGAGCTGTTTTTT.

The V call is TRBV5-4, the J call TRBJ1-6; D is undetermined. V was pared by 0 bases and J by 8 bases, with 15 bases between. The length of the CDR3 is 16 residues. Germline CDR1 and CDR2: SGHNT and YYREEE (reference sequence). The CDR3 nucleotides are TGTGCCAGCAGCTTGGACGGTGCGCAGAGGGATTCACCCCTCCACTTT. Translating gives CASSLDGAQRDSPLHF.